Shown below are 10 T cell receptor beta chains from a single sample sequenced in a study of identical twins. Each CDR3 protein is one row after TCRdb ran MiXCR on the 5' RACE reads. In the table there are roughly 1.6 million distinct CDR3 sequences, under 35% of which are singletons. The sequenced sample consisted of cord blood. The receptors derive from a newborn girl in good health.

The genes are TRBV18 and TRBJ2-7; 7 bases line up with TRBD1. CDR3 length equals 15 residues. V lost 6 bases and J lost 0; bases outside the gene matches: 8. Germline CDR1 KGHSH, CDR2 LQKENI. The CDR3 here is CASSRTGLISYEQYF. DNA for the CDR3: TGTGCCAGCTCCAGGACAGGTTTAATCTCCTACGAGCAGTACTTC.

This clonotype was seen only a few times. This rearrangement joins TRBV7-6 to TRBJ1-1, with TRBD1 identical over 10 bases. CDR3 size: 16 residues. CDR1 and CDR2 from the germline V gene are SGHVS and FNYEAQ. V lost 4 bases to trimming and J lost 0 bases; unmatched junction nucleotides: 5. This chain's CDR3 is CASSSTGQGVNTEAFF. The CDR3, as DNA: TGTGCCAGCAGCTCTACCGGACAGGGGGTGAACACTGAAGCTTTCTTT.

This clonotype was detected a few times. CDR3 residues: CASSEVEFRGADTQYF. As DNA, the CDR3 is TGTGCCAGCAGTGAAGTGGAGTTTCGCGGGGCAGATACGCAGTATTTT. This chain connects TRBV2 to TRBJ2-3; D may be TRBD2 (6 bases). The V end was cut by 1 base, the J end by 4 bases, with 15 bases between. Germline V CDR1 and CDR2: SNHLY, FYNNEI. CDR3 size: 16 residues.

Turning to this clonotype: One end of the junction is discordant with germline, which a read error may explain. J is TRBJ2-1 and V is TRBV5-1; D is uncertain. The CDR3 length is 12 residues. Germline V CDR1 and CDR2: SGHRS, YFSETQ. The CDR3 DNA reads TGCCCCAGCAGCCTGGACTACAATGAGCAGTTCTTC. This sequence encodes CPSSLDYNEQFF.

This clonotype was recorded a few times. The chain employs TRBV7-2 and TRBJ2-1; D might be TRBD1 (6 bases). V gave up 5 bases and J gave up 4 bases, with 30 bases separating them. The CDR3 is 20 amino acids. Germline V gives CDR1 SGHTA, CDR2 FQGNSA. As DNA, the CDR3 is TGTGCCAGCAGCCCGAAACGCCAACTAGGCTTAGGGGGAGATTACAATGAGCAGTTCTTC. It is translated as CASSPKRQLGLGGDYNEQFF.

CDR3 protein: CASSAGRAHNEQFF. The CDR3 bases are TGTGCCAGCTCGGCGGGAAGGGCCCACAATGAGCAGTTCTTC. This chain links TRBV27 with TRBJ2-1; possible D gene TRBD2, 6 bases. The CDR3 covers 14 residues. Germline V gene sequence: CDR1 MNHEY, CDR2 SMNVEV (reference sequence). With 8 bases removed from V and 5 bases from J, the gap between germline ends came to 16 bases.

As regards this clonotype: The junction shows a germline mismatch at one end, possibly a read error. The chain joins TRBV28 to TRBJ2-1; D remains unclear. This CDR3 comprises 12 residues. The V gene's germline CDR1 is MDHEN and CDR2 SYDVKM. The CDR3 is CASSLQYNERFF. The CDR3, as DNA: TGTGCCAGCAGTTTACAGTACAATGAGCGGTTCTTC.

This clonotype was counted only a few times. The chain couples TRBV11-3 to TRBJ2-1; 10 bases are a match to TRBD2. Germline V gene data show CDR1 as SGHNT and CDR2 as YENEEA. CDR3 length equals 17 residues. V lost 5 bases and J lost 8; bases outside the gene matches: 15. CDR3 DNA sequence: TGTGCCAGCAGCAAACCAAGCCTAGCGGGAGACGGCGATGAGCAGTTCTTC. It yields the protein CASSKPSLAGDGDEQFF.

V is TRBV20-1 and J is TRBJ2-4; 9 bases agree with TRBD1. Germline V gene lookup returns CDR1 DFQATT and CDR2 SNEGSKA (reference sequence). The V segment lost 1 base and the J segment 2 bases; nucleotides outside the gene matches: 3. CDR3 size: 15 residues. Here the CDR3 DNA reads TGCAGTGCTAGAGTTAACAGGGGGCCCAAAAACATTCAGTACTTC. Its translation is CSARVNRGPKNIQYF.

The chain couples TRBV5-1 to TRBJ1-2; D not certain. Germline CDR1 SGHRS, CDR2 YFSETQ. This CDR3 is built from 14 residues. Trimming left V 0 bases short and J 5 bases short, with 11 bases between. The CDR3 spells CASSLVEGRYGYTF. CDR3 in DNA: TGCGCCAGCAGCTTGGTGGAGGGAAGGTATGGCTACACCTTC.